The TCR beta chain under discussion was sequenced for a study of T cell responses to AZD1222 COVID-19 vaccine. Generated by immunoSEQ multiplex PCR, the TCRdb table keeps only in-frame clones and is missing some. The table has approximately 190,000 clones, approximately 92% seen once. Note on this clone: What it recognizes is unknown.

The CDR3 is 14 residues long. Germline V gene data show CDR1 as DFQATT and CDR2 as SNEGSKA (reference sequence). With V trimmed by 3 bases and J by 0 bases, 2 bases remained unmatched. Findings of the study overall: Clonal diversity may have been underestimated, and the donors were mostly white British, with more females than males. Spike-specific TCR repertoires showed rising breadth and depth after two AZD1222 doses.

The receptor comes from an adult in good health. The material was peripheral blood, obtained on day 0 of AZD1222 vaccination. The genes are TRBV20-1 and TRBJ2-5, with 9 bases aligning to TRBD2. This chain's CDR3 is CSASAGGYQETQYF. The CDR3 DNA is TGCAGTGCTAGTGCGGGGGGGTACCAAGAGACCCAGTACTTC.